Below, one T cell receptor beta chain is given with its context. This may arise from a read error, as a much more abundant clone is one base away. Germline trimming cut 0 bases from V and 7 bases from J; bases unmatched to any gene: 9. The CDR3 length is 17 residues. CDR1 and CDR2 (germline): LGHNA, YSLEER. Caucasian individuals from Russia who were healthy and aged about 6 to 95 acted as donors. In each sample, at least 6.5 million PBMCs were isolated. This record belongs to a study of blood T cells in healthy people across ages. The use of a sample-barcoded 5' primer and a J-beta primer mix characterized a second PCR of roughly 6 to 11 cycles. TCRdb re-derived calls from the 5' RACE reads in MiXCR, one entry per CDR3 protein. The sample consists of 600,000 to 1,000,000 distinct CDR3 sequences, over 45% of them appearing once.

The V call is TRBV4-3, the J call TRBJ2-7; 13 bases fit TRBD2. This clonotype was sampled from a man aged 25 to 40 in good health. Sequenced sample: blood. The CDR3 here is CASSQDRGLAGAHEQYF. CDR3 DNA: TGCGCCAGCAGCCAAGATAGAGGACTAGCGGGAGCCCATGAGCAGTACTTC.